This is a list of T cell receptor beta chains from one sample in a study of cytomegalovirus exposure and HLA in healthy donors. Generated by immunoSEQ multiplex PCR, the TCRdb table keeps only in-frame clones and is missing some. The table shows about 120,000 clones, with about 70% occurring only once. What was sequenced was PBMCs. These receptors were collected from a woman between 40 and 50 years old in good health and CMV-seropositive. CDR3s include the opening cysteine and the closing phenylalanine or tryptophan. The D gene is left open where the match is weak. Only some rows state a clone size, as once, few, many or a class for expanded clones.

D: .; V: TRBV10-2; size: few; J: TRBJ2-3; CDR3: CASTTSGYSTDTQYF; DNA: TGCGCCAGCACTACAAGCGGATATAGCACAGATACGCAGTATTTT
D: .; V: TRBV5-6; size: .; J: TRBJ2-7; CDR3: CASSSGPGVEKEQYF; DNA: TGTGCCAGCAGCTCGGGTCCCGGAGTTGAGAAAGAGCAGTACTTC
D: .; V: TRBV7-9; size: .; J: TRBJ1-4; CDR3: CASSLAGYEKLFF; DNA: TGTGCCAGCAGCTTGGCAGGATATGAAAAACTGTTTTTT
D: TRBD1; V: TRBV5-1; size: .; J: TRBJ1-1; CDR3: CASTLDRGTEAFF; DNA: TGCGCCAGCACTCTAGACAGGGGGACTGAAGCTTTCTTT
D: .; V: TRBV7-8; size: .; J: TRBJ1-2; CDR3: CASSLELIDYGYTF; DNA: TGTGCCAGCAGCTTAGAACTTATTGACTATGGCTACACCTTC
D: TRBD1; V: TRBV11-2; size: few; J: TRBJ2-3; CDR3: CASSLVGQGATDTQYF; DNA: TGTGCCAGCAGCTTAGTGGGACAGGGGGCAACAGATACGCAGTATTTT
D: TRBD1; V: TRBV5-4; size: once; J: TRBJ2-4; CDR3: CASSLGQGMTKNIQYF; DNA: TGTGCCAGCAGCTTAGGACAGGGGATGACCAAAAACATTCAGTACTTC
D: TRBD1; V: TRBV19; size: .; J: TRBJ1-2; CDR3: CASSPHPGTEGPYGYTF; DNA: TGTGCCAGTAGTCCTCACCCCGGGACAGAGGGCCCCTATGGCTACACCTTC
D: TRBD1; V: TRBV6-1; size: once; J: TRBJ1-5; CDR3: CASSEARGTGPQPQHF; DNA: TGTGCCAGCAGTGAAGCGCGGGGGACAGGGCCTCAGCCCCAGCATTTT
D: .; V: TRBV6-1; size: .; J: TRBJ1-1; CDR3: CASQRGYTEAFF; DNA: TGTGCCAGCCAGAGGGGGTATACTGAAGCTTTCTTT
D: .; V: TRBV11-2; size: .; J: TRBJ2-1; CDR3: CASSFGGSYNEQFF; DNA: TGTGCCAGCAGCTTCGGCGGGTCCTACAATGAGCAGTTCTTC
D: .; V: TRBV28; size: few; J: TRBJ1-2; CDR3: CASSSPPGAVKGYTF; DNA: TGTGCCAGCAGTTCACCCCCAGGGGCGGTGAAAGGCTACACCTTC
D: TRBD2; V: TRBV2; size: once; J: TRBJ2-1; CDR3: CASSGLAGHNEQFF; DNA: TGTGCCAGCAGTGGACTAGCGGGTCACAATGAGCAGTTCTTC
D: .; V: TRBV5-6; size: once; J: TRBJ1-5; CDR3: CASSTRTTNQPQHF; DNA: TGTGCCAGCAGCACCCGGACAACTAATCAGCCCCAGCATTTT
D: .; V: TRBV29-1; size: .; J: TRBJ1-3; CDR3: CSVDGGSGNTIYF; DNA: TGCAGCGTTGATGGAGGGTCCGGAAACACCATATATTTT
D: TRBD1; V: TRBV18; size: .; J: TRBJ1-1; CDR3: CASSRGQGDTEAFF; DNA: TGTGCCAGCTCACGGGGACAGGGCGACACTGAAGCTTTCTTT
D: .; V: TRBV7-8; size: .; J: TRBJ2-2; CDR3: CASSLKRVATGELFF; DNA: TGTGCCAGCAGCTTAAAGCGGGTGGCCACCGGGGAGCTGTTTTTT
D: TRBD1; V: TRBV6-5; size: .; J: TRBJ2-5; CDR3: CASNLQGHQETQYF; DNA: TGTGCCAGCAACCTACAGGGGCACCAAGAGACCCAGTACTTC
D: .; V: TRBV6-5; size: .; J: TRBJ1-3; CDR3: CASSYSVSSGNTIYF; DNA: TGTGCCAGCAGTTACTCTGTCAGCTCTGGAAACACCATATATTTT
D: TRBD1; V: TRBV4-1; size: .; J: TRBJ2-7; CDR3: CASSRPGQGPNEQYF; DNA: TGCGCCAGCAGCCGACCGGGACAGGGGCCCAACGAGCAGTACTTC
D: .; V: TRBV5-5; size: once; J: TRBJ1-5; CDR3: CASSLRSEYQPQHF; DNA: TGTGCCAGCAGCTTACGTAGCGAGTATCAGCCCCAGCATTTT
D: .; V: TRBV30; size: .; J: TRBJ1-2; CDR3: CAWSRRDYGYTF; DNA: TGTGCCTGGAGTCGCAGGGACTATGGCTACACCTTC
D: .; V: TRBV19; size: few; J: TRBJ2-1; CDR3: CASSISRGYEQFF; DNA: TGTGCCAGTAGTATCAGTAGGGGCTATGAGCAGTTCTTC
D: .; V: TRBV30; size: .; J: TRBJ2-2; CDR3: CAWSPGCSGTGELFF; DNA: TGTGCCTGGAGCCCGGGATGCTCGGGCACCGGGGAGCTGTTTTTT
D: .; V: TRBV2; size: .; J: TRBJ2-1; CDR3: CAGRGSSYNEQFF; DNA: TGTGCCGGACGGGGGAGTTCCTACAATGAGCAGTTCTTC
D: .; V: TRBV6-1; size: .; J: TRBJ1-4; CDR3: CASSEAVSGGDEKLFF; DNA: TGTGCCAGCAGTGAAGCGGTATCGGGGGGGGATGAAAAACTGTTTTTT
D: TRBD1; V: TRBV10-3; size: .; J: TRBJ1-1; CDR3: CAITMDRGRSEAFF; DNA: TGTGCCATCACCATGGACAGGGGACGGTCTGAAGCTTTCTTT
D: TRBD1; V: TRBV30; size: few; J: TRBJ1-5; CDR3: CAWSRTGDSNQPQHF; DNA: TGTGCCTGGAGCCGGACAGGGGATAGCAATCAGCCCCAGCATTTT
D: TRBD1; V: TRBV30; size: .; J: TRBJ1-2; CDR3: CAARQGGNYGYTF; DNA: TGTGCCGCCCGACAGGGTGGTAACTATGGCTACACCTTC
D: TRBD2; V: TRBV5-1; size: few; J: TRBJ2-5; CDR3: CASSREAQETQYF; DNA: TGCGCCAGCAGCCGGGAGGCCCAAGAGACCCAGTACTTC
D: TRBD2; V: TRBV7-8; size: .; J: TRBJ2-4; CDR3: CASTDQWGGILQNIQYF; DNA: TGTGCCAGCACCGACCAGTGGGGGGGTATACTACAAAACATTCAGTACTTC
D: .; V: TRBV30; size: .; J: TRBJ1-5; CDR3: CAWSSQKNQPQHF; DNA: TGTGCCTGGAGTAGTCAGAAGAATCAGCCCCAGCATTTT
D: .; V: TRBV19; size: .; J: TRBJ1-4; CDR3: CASKIYGRWDEKLFF; DNA: TGTGCCAGTAAAATTTACGGGAGGTGGGATGAAAAACTGTTTTTT
D: .; V: TRBV19; size: .; J: TRBJ2-5; CDR3: CASSFGSFGETQYF; DNA: TGTGCCAGTAGTTTTGGCAGTTTCGGGGAGACCCAGTACTTC